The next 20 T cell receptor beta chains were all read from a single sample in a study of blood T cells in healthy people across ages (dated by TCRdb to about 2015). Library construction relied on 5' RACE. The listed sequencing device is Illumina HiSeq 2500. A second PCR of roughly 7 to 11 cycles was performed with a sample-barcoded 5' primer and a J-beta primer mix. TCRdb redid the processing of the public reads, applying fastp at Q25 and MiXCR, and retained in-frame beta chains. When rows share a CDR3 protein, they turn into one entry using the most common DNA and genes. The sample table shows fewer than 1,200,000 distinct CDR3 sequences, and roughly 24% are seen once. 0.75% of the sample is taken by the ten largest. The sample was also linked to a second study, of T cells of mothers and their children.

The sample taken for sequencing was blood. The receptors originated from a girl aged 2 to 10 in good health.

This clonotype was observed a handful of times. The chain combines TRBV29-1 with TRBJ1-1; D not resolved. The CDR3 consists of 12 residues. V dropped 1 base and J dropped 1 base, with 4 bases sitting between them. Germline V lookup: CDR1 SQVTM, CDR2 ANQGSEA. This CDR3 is CSVEAPNTEAFF. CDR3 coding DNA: TGCAGCGTTGAAGCACCGAACACTGAAGCTTTCTTT.

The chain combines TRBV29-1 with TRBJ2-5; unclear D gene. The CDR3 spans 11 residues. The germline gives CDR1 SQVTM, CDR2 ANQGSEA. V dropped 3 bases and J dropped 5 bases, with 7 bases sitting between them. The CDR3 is CSVEKVETQYF. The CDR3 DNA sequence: TGCAGCGTTGAGAAGGTGGAGACCCAGTACTTC.

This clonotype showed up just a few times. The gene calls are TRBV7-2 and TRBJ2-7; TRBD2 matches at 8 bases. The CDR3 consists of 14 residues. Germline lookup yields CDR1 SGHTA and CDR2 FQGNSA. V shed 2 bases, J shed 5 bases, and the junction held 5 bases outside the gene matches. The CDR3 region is CASSLWGREDEQYF. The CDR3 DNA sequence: TGTGCCAGCAGCTTATGGGGGCGGGAGGACGAGCAGTACTTC.

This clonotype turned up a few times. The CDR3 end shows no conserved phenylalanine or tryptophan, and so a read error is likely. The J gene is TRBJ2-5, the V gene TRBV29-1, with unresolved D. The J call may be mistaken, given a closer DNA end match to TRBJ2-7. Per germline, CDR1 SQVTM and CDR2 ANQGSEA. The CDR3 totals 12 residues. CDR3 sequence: CSVEQDSYEQYL. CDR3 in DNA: TGCAGCGTTGAGCAGGACTCCTACGAGCAGTACCTC.

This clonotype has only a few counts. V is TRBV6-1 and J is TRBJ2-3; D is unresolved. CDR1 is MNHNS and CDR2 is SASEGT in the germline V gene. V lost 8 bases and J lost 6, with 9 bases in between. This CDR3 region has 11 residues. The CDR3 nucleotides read TGTGCCAGCCACATGGGGGATACGCAGTATTTT. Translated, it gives CASHMGDTQYF.

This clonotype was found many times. The CDR3 reads CASSRGGNEQFF. DNA of the CDR3: TGTGCCAGCAGCCGGGGTGGCAATGAGCAGTTCTTC. The genes are TRBV5-4 and TRBJ2-1, with D possibly being TRBD2 (5 bases). The CDR3 has 12 residues. The germline gives CDR1 SGHNT, CDR2 YYREEE (reference sequence). V was trimmed by 4 bases and J by 6 bases, leaving 8 bases between them.

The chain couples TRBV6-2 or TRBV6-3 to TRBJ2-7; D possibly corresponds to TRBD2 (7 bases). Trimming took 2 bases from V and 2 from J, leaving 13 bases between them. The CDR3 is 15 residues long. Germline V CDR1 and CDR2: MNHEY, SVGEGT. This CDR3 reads CASSYNVGGPYEQYF. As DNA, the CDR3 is TGTGCCAGCAGTTACAATGTCGGGGGGCCCTACGAGCAGTACTTC.

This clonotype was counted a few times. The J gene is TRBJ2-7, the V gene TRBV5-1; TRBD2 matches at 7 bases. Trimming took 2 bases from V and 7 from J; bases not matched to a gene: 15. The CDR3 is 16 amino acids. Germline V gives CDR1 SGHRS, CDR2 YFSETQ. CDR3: CASSFYEGGMEEEQYF. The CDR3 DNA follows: TGCGCCAGCAGCTTCTATGAGGGAGGGATGGAGGAAGAGCAGTACTTC.

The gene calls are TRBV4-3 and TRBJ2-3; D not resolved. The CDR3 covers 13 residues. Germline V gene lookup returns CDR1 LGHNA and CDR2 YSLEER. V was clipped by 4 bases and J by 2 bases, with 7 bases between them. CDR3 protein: CASSPDLTDTQYF. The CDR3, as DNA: TGCGCCAGCAGCCCGGACCTCACAGATACGCAGTATTTT.

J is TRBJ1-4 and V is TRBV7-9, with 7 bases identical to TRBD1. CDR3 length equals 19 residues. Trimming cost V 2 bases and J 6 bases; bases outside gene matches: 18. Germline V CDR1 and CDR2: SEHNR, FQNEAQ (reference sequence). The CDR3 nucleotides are TGTGCCAGCAGCTTACGTGCCGGGCAGGGGGATATGGTTTATGAAAAACTGTTTTTT. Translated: CASSLRAGQGDMVYEKLFF. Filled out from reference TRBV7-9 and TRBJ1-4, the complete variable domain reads DTGVSQNPRHKITKRGQNVTFRCDPISEHNRLYWYRQTLGQGPEFLTYFQNEAQLEKSRLLSDRFSAERPKGSFSTLEIQRTEQGDSAMYLCASSLRAGQGDMVYEKLFFGSGTQLSVL.

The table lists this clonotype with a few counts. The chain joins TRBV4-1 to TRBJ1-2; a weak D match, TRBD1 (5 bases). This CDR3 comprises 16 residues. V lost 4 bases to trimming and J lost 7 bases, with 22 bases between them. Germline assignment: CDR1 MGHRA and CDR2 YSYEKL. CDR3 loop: CASSPEGAGQLGGYTF. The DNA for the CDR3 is TGCGCCAGCAGCCCCGAAGGGGCAGGGCAATTGGGTGGCTACACCTTC.

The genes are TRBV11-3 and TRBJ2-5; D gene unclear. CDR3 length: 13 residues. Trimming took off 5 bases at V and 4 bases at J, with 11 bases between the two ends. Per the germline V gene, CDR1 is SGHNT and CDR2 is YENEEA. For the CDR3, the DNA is TGTGCCAGCAGCCCCTCCCGATCAGAGACCCAGTACTTC. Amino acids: CASSPSRSETQYF.

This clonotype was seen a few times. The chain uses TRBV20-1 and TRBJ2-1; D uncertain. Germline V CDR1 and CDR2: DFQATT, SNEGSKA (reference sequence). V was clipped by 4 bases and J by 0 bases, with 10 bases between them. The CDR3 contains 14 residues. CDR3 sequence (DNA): TGCAGTGCTAATGACATGAGCTCCTACAATGAGCAGTTCTTC. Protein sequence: CSANDMSSYNEQFF.

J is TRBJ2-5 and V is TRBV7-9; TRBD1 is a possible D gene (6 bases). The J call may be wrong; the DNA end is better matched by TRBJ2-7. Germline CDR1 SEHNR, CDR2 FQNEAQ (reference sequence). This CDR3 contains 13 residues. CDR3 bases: TGTGCCAGCAGCTTAGTCGGACAGTACGAGCAGTACTTC. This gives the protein CASSLVGQYEQYF.

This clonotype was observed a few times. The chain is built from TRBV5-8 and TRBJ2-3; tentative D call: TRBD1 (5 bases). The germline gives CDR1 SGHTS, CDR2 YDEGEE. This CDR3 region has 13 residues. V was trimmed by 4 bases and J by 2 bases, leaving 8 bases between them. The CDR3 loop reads CASSQGLTDTQYF. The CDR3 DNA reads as TGTGCCAGCAGCCAGGGTCTCACAGATACGCAGTATTTT.

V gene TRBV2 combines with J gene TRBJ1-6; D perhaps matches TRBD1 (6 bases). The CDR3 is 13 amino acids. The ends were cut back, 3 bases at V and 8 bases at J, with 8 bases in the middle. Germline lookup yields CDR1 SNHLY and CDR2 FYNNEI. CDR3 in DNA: TGTGCCAGCAGTGACAGGGGATATTCACCCCTCCACTTT. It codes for CASSDRGYSPLHF.

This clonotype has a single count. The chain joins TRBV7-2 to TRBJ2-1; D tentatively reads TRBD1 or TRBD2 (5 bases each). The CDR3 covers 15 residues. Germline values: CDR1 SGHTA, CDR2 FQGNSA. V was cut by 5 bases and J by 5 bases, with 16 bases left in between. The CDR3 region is CASSPTHGTHNEQFF. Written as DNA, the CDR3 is TGTGCCAGCAGCCCTACTCATGGGACCCACAATGAGCAGTTCTTC.

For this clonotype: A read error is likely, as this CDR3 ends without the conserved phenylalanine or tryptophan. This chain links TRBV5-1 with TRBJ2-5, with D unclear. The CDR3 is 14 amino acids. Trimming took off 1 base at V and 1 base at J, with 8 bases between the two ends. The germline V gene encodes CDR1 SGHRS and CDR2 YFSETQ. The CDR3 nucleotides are TGCGCCAGCAGCTTGATAGGCATCCAAGAGACCCAGTACTTG. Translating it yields CASSLIGIQETQYL.

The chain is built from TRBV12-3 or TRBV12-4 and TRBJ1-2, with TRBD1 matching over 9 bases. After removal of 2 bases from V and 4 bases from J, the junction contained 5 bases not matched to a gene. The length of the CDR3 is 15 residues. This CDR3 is CASSLPGQGGYGYTF. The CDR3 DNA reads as TGTGCCAGCAGTTTACCGGGACAGGGTGGCTATGGCTACACCTTC.

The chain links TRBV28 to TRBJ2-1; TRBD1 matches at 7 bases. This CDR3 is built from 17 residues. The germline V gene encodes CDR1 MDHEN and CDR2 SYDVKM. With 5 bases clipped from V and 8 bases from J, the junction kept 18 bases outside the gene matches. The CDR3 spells CASSPLFGQGEGDEQFF. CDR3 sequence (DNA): TGTGCCAGCAGTCCCCTTTTTGGGCAGGGGGAAGGAGATGAGCAGTTCTTC.